These 18 T cell receptor beta chains were sequenced from one sample in a study of cytomegalovirus exposure and HLA in healthy donors. The primer mix had 60 Vbeta and 13 Jbeta primers. The assay was immunoSEQ multiplex PCR, and TCRdb's table has in-frame clones only and misses some. The sample comprises 100,000 to 150,000 clones, just under 75% of which are singletons, and 4% to 5.5% rests with the top ten. The sample comprised PBMCs. Source of these receptors: a man between 60 and 70 years old in good health and CMV-seropositive.

The genes are TRBV4-1 and TRBJ2-7, with TRBD2 matching 8 bases. CDR3 size: 15 residues. Losses at the gene ends were 2 bases for V and 9 bases for J; bases not matched to a gene: 12. Germline V gene lookup returns CDR1 MGHRA and CDR2 YSYEKL. In DNA form, the CDR3 reads TGCGCCAGCAGCCAATCCCCGGGACTAGATCTGGCGCAGTACTTC. This translates into CASSQSPGLDLAQYF.

On this clone itself: The sample has other DNA sequences that encode this CDR3 too. The chain employs TRBV5-1 and TRBJ2-5; D is perhaps TRBD2 (5 bases). V shed 0 bases and J shed 4 bases, with 16 bases lying between them. CDR1 SGHRS and CDR2 YFSETQ come from the germline V gene. This CDR3 region has 16 residues. This CDR3 is CASSLAGLAGLETQYF. The CDR3 nucleotides are TGCGCCAGCAGCTTGGCAGGTCTAGCCGGCTTAGAGACCCAGTACTTC. Full variable domain (remainder filled in from reference TRBV5-1 and TRBJ2-5): KAGVTQTPRYLIKTRGQQVTLSCSPISGHRSVSWYQQTPGQGLQFLFEYFSETQRNKGNFPGRFSGRQFSNSRSEMNVSTLELGDSALYLCASSLAGLAGLETQYFGPGTRLLVL.

This chain connects TRBV29-1 to TRBJ2-2; D call uncertain. The V gene lost 5 bases and the J gene lost 1 base, with 5 bases spanning the gap. This CDR3 spans 12 amino acids. Germline V gene data show CDR1 as SQVTM and CDR2 as ANQGSEA. In DNA, the CDR3 is TGCAGCGTTCAGGAGAACACCGGGGAGCTGTTTTTT. Translation gives CSVQENTGELFF.

The rearrangement uses TRBV5-4 and TRBJ1-4, with TRBD1 matching 9 bases. Unmatched junction bases numbered 0, after V lost 0 bases and J lost 6 bases. Germline CDR1 SGHNT, CDR2 YYREEE (reference sequence). The CDR3 consists of 14 residues. Here the CDR3 DNA reads TGTGCCAGCAGCTTGGACAGGGGGCATGAAAAACTGTTTTTT. It encodes CASSLDRGHEKLFF.

V gene TRBV4-1 combines with J gene TRBJ1-6; D ambiguous. V gave up 0 bases and J gave up 5 bases, with 14 bases separating them. The CDR3 contains 17 residues. Germline lookup yields CDR1 MGHRA and CDR2 YSYEKL. CDR3: CASSQDPRQADNSPLHF. CDR3 nucleotides: TGCGCCAGCAGCCAAGATCCCCGGCAGGCAGATAATTCACCCCTCCACTTT.

The chain uses TRBV10-3 and TRBJ2-7; 7 nucleotides line up with TRBD1. This CDR3 spans 13 amino acids. Losses at the gene ends were 2 bases for V and 3 bases for J; bases not matched to a gene: 1. Germline CDR1 ENHRY, CDR2 SYGVKD. The CDR3 DNA follows: TGTGCCATCAGTGAGGGGGACAGCTACGAGCAGTACTTC. This sequence encodes CAISEGDSYEQYF.

The chain links TRBV7-8 to TRBJ2-3; 12 bases line up with TRBD2. With V trimmed by 5 bases and J by 0 bases, 3 bases remained unmatched. The CDR3 extends over 16 amino acids. Germline lookup yields CDR1 SGHVS and CDR2 FQNEAQ. The CDR3 nucleotides read TGTGCCAGCAGCCCACTAGCGGGGGGCAGCACAGATACGCAGTATTTT. It codes for CASSPLAGGSTDTQYF.

The V and J genes are TRBV12-5 and TRBJ1-2; unclear D gene. The CDR3 runs to 13 residues. Trimming cost V 9 bases and J 4 bases, with 15 bases left between them. The germline gives CDR1 LGHNT, CDR2 FRNRAP. The CDR3: CARWVRRLYGYTF. The CDR3 region has the DNA TGTGCTAGATGGGTACGCCGACTCTATGGCTACACCTTC.

The J gene is TRBJ1-2, the V gene TRBV28; D is ambiguous. Per germline, CDR1 MDHEN and CDR2 SYDVKM. V was clipped by 2 bases and J by 8 bases, with 18 bases between them. The CDR3 runs to 15 residues. The CDR3 reads CASSLTTVQSGGYTF. The CDR3 DNA is TGTGCCAGCAGTTTAACAACGGTACAGAGCGGAGGCTACACCTTC.

The CDR3 spells CASSPRPYGETQYF. The CDR3 DNA reads TGCGCCAGCAGCCCCAGGCCCTATGGGGAGACCCAGTACTTC. The chain links TRBV4-1 to TRBJ2-5; D ambiguous. The CDR3 consists of 14 residues. The V gene's germline CDR1 is MGHRA and CDR2 YSYEKL. V shed 4 bases and J shed 5 bases, with 14 bases lying between them.

J is TRBJ2-3 and V is TRBV13; TRBD1 aligns across 12 bases. Germline V lookup: CDR1 PRHDT, CDR2 FYEKMQ (reference sequence). This CDR3 contains 16 residues. The V gene end was trimmed by 3 bases and the J gene end by 4 bases; junction bases not matched to a gene: 5. The CDR3 protein is CASSLEGQGAADTQYF. CDR3 sequence (DNA): TGTGCCAGCAGCTTGGAGGGACAGGGGGCGGCAGATACGCAGTATTTT.

The J gene is TRBJ2-5, the V gene TRBV5-1; no clear D. Looked up from germline, CDR1 is SGHRS and CDR2 is YFSETQ. The germline V and J ends were trimmed by 7 bases and 3 bases, with 13 bases remaining between them. This CDR3 has 13 residues. CDR3 region: CASGDIREETQYF. DNA for the CDR3: TGCGCCAGCGGAGATATTCGGGAAGAGACCCAGTACTTC.

The chain has TRBV30 and TRBJ2-7, with D tentatively TRBD1 (5 bases). CDR1 is GTSNPN and CDR2 is SVGIG in the germline V gene (reference sequence). The V gene lost 0 bases and the J gene lost 7 bases, with 13 bases spanning the gap. CDR3 size: 13 residues. Here the CDR3 reads CAWSVLGPGEQYF. CDR3 bases: TGTGCCTGGAGTGTATTGGGGCCCGGAGAGCAGTACTTC. The entire variable domain, with the rest obtained from reference TRBV30 and TRBJ2-7, is as follows: SQTIHQWPATLVQPVGSPLSLECTVEGTSNPNLYWYRQAAGRGLQLLFYSVGIGQISSEVPQNLSASRPQDRQFILSSKKLLLSDSGFYLCAWSVLGPGEQYFGPGTRLTVT.

This CDR3 is CAWSVLSGGADEQFF. CDR3 DNA: TGTGCCTGGAGTGTACTCAGCGGGGGGGCCGATGAGCAGTTCTTC. The chain uses TRBV30 and TRBJ2-1, with 10 bases that match TRBD2. This CDR3 region has 15 residues. Losses at the gene ends were 0 bases for V and 8 bases for J; bases not matched to a gene: 7. Germline CDR1 is GTSNPN and CDR2 is SVGIG (reference sequence).

With respect to this clone: Other DNA sequences of this sample code for an identical CDR3. CDR3 nucleotides: TGCGCCAGCAGCTTGGGCGGGGGCACTGAAGCTTTCTTT. Translating gives CASSLGGGTEAFF. The gene calls are TRBV5-1 and TRBJ1-1; tentative D call: TRBD1 (5 bases). Germline values: CDR1 SGHRS, CDR2 YFSETQ. This CDR3 is 13 amino acids long. The germline V and J ends were trimmed by 0 bases and 4 bases, with 7 bases remaining between them. Combining the CDR3 with reference TRBV5-1 and TRBJ1-1 gives the whole variable domain KAGVTQTPRYLIKTRGQQVTLSCSPISGHRSVSWYQQTPGQGLQFLFEYFSETQRNKGNFPGRFSGRQFSNSRSEMNVSTLELGDSALYLCASSLGGGTEAFFGQGTRLTVV.

The V and J genes are TRBV7-9 and TRBJ2-7; 9 nucleotides line up with TRBD2. J gave up 3 bases and V 5 bases, and 11 bases lay outside the gene matches. CDR1 is SEHNR, CDR2 FQNEAQ, per germline (reference sequence). This CDR3 has 16 residues. CDR3 bases: TGTGCCAGCAGCCAGCCACAGGGGCGGGGGGGCTACGAGCAGTACTTC. This translates into CASSQPQGRGGYEQYF.

The genes are TRBV7-6 and TRBJ2-5; D is uncertain. The CDR3 runs to 15 residues. V shed 0 bases and J shed 5 bases, with 13 bases lying between them. Per the germline V gene, CDR1 is SGHVS and CDR2 is FNYEAQ. The CDR3 DNA sequence: TGTGCCAGCAGCTTAGCCATGGGTTACGGGGAGACCCAGTACTTC. Translated, it gives CASSLAMGYGETQYF.

The table lists this clone with a few counts. V gene TRBV5-1 combines with J gene TRBJ2-5; 11 bases fit TRBD2. The tail of the sequence fits TRBJ2-7 better, so the J call may be wrong. This CDR3 comprises 14 residues. CDR1 is SGHRS, CDR2 YFSETQ, per germline. DNA of the CDR3: TGCGCCAGCAGCTTTAGCGGGGGGGCCGCCGAGCAGTACTTC. This encodes CASSFSGGAAEQYF.